These T cell receptor beta chains were read from a single sample in a study of shared clonotypes between healthy human individuals. Clones were read by immunoSEQ multiplex PCR, and TCRdb kept only the in-frame ones, dropping some. The table shows hundreds of thousands of clones, with approximately 79% occurring only once. Input material: memory CD4+ T cells sorted from blood. Source of these receptors: a young woman in good health. CDR3s include the opening cysteine and the closing phenylalanine or tryptophan. The D gene is left open where the match is weak. The size field is filled for only some rows; it gives once, few, many or a size class.

>TRBJ1-1|.|TRBV9|.
CASSVAGVSGTEAFF
TGTGCCAGCAGCGTAGCCGGGGTTTCTGGTACTGAAGCTTTCTTT
>TRBJ1-1|.|TRBV2|few
CASREQGLNTEAFF
TGTGCCAGCAGGGAACAGGGTCTGAACACTGAAGCTTTCTTT
>TRBJ1-1|.|TRBV6-5|.
CASSYLPQGRSTEAFF
TGTGCCAGCAGTTACCTACCGCAGGGACGAAGCACTGAAGCTTTCTTT
>TRBJ2-1|TRBD2|TRBV5-1|.
CASSSRTSSYNEQFF
TGCGCCAGCAGCTCACGGACTAGCTCCTACAATGAGCAGTTCTTC
>TRBJ1-4|.|TRBV19|.
CASTADGVIRGEKLFF
TGTGCCAGCACCGCGGACGGGGTAATTCGAGGCGAAAAACTGTTTTTT
>TRBJ1-3|.|TRBV6-1|.
CASSVSQAGNTIYF
TGTGCCAGCAGTGTTTCCCAAGCTGGAAACACCATATATTTT
>TRBJ2-5|TRBD2|TRBV5-4|many
CASSLAGGPGETQYF
TGTGCCAGCAGCCTGGCGGGAGGGCCGGGGGAGACCCAGTACTTC
>TRBJ1-3|TRBD1|TRBV28|once
CASSPGGQGGNTIYF
TGTGCCAGCAGCCCGGGGGGACAGGGAGGGAACACCATATATTTT
>TRBJ1-2|TRBD1|TRBV28|.
CASTLQGLRGYTF
TGTGCCAGCACCCTACAGGGGCTAAGAGGCTACACCTTC
>TRBJ2-5|.|TRBV27|.
CASRLNPLAPQETQYF
TGTGCCAGCAGACTCAACCCGCTAGCGCCACAAGAGACCCAGTACTTC
>TRBJ2-1|.|TRBV2|.
CASSEEQGLDNEQFF
TGTGCCAGCAGTGAGGAACAGGGTTTGGACAATGAGCAGTTCTTC
>TRBJ2-5|.|TRBV4-1|.
CASSQVFSETQYF
TGCGCCAGCAGCCAAGTTTTTTCAGAGACCCAGTACTTC
>TRBJ2-7|.|TRBV28|many
CASSLWYEQYF
TGTGCCAGCAGTTTATGGTACGAGCAGTACTTC
>TRBJ1-1|.|TRBV18|.
CASSPRGNSLNTEAFF
TGTGCCAGCTCACCGAGGGGGAACAGTCTGAACACTGAAGCTTTCTTT
>TRBJ2-7|TRBD2|TRBV5-1|.
CASAPGRAKPSYEQYF
TGCGCCAGTGCTCCGGGGAGGGCAAAACCCTCCTACGAGCAGTACTTC
>TRBJ2-7|TRBD2|TRBV10-2|once
CASILAGGVEQYF
TGCGCCAGCATACTAGCGGGAGGGGTCGAGCAGTACTTC
>TRBJ1-2|.|TRBV2|few
CASRPGIDYGYTF
TGTGCCAGCAGGCCCGGGATAGACTATGGCTACACCTTC
>TRBJ2-7|.|TRBV7-2|.
CASSFGRIFYEQYF
TGTGCCAGCAGCTTTGGCCGGATCTTCTACGAGCAGTACTTC
>TRBJ1-5|TRBD1|TRBV28|.
CASPPSGQGGLKPQHF
TGTGCCTCCCCCCCCTCTGGACAGGGCGGCCTTAAGCCCCAGCATTTT
>TRBJ2-3|TRBD2|TRBV25-1|few
CASSELGGSSSTDTQYF
TGTGCCAGCAGTGAATTGGGGGGGTCATCTAGCACAGATACGCAGTATTTT
>TRBJ2-3|TRBD2|TRBV10-3|.
CAIQLGGEDTQYF
TGTGCCATTCAACTCGGGGGGGAAGATACGCAGTATTTT
>TRBJ2-5|TRBD2|TRBV2|.
CASSGGVETQYF
TGTGCCAGCTCGGGAGGAGTAGAGACCCAGTACTTC
>TRBJ1-5|.|TRBV9|.
CASSVGSGWNSNQPQHF
TGTGCCAGCAGCGTAGGGTCGGGCTGGAATAGCAATCAGCCCCAGCATTTT
>TRBJ2-1|.|TRBV2|.
CASIAALGYNEQFF
TGTGCCAGCATAGCAGCCCTTGGCTACAATGAGCAGTTCTTC
>TRBJ2-3|TRBD1|TRBV5-6|once
CASSSSRGGGSYDTQYF
TGTGCCAGCAGCTCCTCCCGAGGGGGCGGAAGCTATGATACGCAGTATTTT
>TRBJ2-2|.|TRBV9|.
CASRKPGTGTGELFF
TGTGCCAGCCGGAAACCCGGGACTGGGACCGGGGAGCTGTTTTTT
>TRBJ2-3|TRBD1|TRBV11-2|.
CASSRVGQAGPDTQYF
TGTGCCAGCAGCCGCGTAGGACAGGCGGGCCCAGATACGCAGTATTTT
>TRBJ2-2|.|TRBV28|.
CASSSPSRVLFF
TGTGCCAGCAGTTCACCGTCTAGGGTGCTGTTTTTT
>TRBJ2-5|.|TRBV19|.
CASSKFGNQETQYF
TGTGCCAGTAGTAAGTTTGGCAACCAAGAGACCCAGTACTTC
>TRBJ2-3|.|TRBV5-4|.
CASSLAHGASDTQYF
TGTGCCAGCAGCTTGGCCCACGGGGCCTCAGATACGCAGTATTTT
>TRBJ1-2|.|TRBV10-3|.
CAISETTGGYTF
TGTGCCATCAGTGAAACGACGGGGGGCTACACCTTC
>TRBJ2-7|TRBD1|TRBV6-5|.
CASSTGQGALEQYF
TGTGCCAGCAGTACGGGACAGGGGGCTCTCGAGCAGTACTTC
>TRBJ2-7|.|TRBV7-9|once
CASSLVDRSYEQYF
TGTGCCAGCAGCTTAGTGGACCGCTCCTACGAGCAGTACTTC
>TRBJ2-3|TRBD2|TRBV7-9|.
CASSLVAGVETDTQYF
TGTGCCAGCAGCTTAGTAGCGGGAGTGGAGACAGATACGCAGTATTTT
>TRBJ2-2|.|TRBV7-2|.
CASSDRLAGELFF
TGTGCCAGCAGCGACAGACTAGCCGGGGAGCTGTTTTTT
>TRBJ2-7|.|TRBV5-1|.
CASSLGQANSYEQYF
TGCGCCAGCAGCTTGGGGCAGGCTAACTCCTACGAGCAGTACTTC
>TRBJ1-2|TRBD1|TRBV5-1|few
CASSYTEGARYGYTF
TGCGCCAGCAGTTATACGGAGGGGGCGAGATATGGCTACACCTTC
>TRBJ2-7|TRBD1|TRBV12-5|.
CASGAGQDFYEQYF
TGTGCTAGTGGTGCCGGACAGGATTTCTACGAGCAGTACTTC
>TRBJ2-1|.|TRBV27|.
CASSSLGTSDNEQFF
TGTGCCAGCAGTTCCTTAGGGACCTCCGACAATGAGCAGTTCTTC
>TRBJ2-1|.|TRBV9|.
CASSVSGNNEQFF
TGTGCCAGCAGCGTATCTGGAAACAATGAGCAGTTCTTC
>TRBJ2-5|.|TRBV19|.
CASSIAAREAETQYF
TGTGCCAGTAGTATCGCGGCCCGGGAAGCGGAGACCCAGTACTTC
>TRBJ2-2|.|TRBV4-1|.
CASSQGSATGELFF
TGCGCCAGCAGCCAAGGGAGCGCTACCGGGGAGCTGTTTTTT
>TRBJ2-7|TRBD1|TRBV2|.
CASSEDRGRQYF
TGTGCCAGCAGTGAGGACAGGGGACGGCAGTACTTC
>TRBJ2-1|.|TRBV18|few
CASSRDGYNEQFF
TGTGCCAGCTCACGCGACGGGTACAATGAGCAGTTCTTC
>TRBJ2-7|TRBD2|TRBV11-2|.
CASSYRWSGSNEQYF
TGTGCCAGCAGTTATAGGTGGAGCGGGAGTAACGAGCAGTACTTC
>TRBJ2-5|.|TRBV11-2|.
CASSFSTGETQYF
TGTGCCAGCAGCTTCTCTACAGGAGAGACCCAGTACTTC
>TRBJ2-7|TRBD1|TRBV5-5|.
CASSPPGQGISYEQYF
TGTGCCAGCAGCCCACCGGGACAGGGGATTTCCTACGAGCAGTACTTC
>TRBJ1-1|.|TRBV5-6|.
CASSRGPPWQGTEAFF
TGTGCCAGCAGCCGGGGGCCCCCATGGCAGGGCACTGAAGCTTTCTTT
>TRBJ2-2|.|TRBV5-1|few
CASSLTTANTGELFF
TGCGCCAGCAGCTTAACTACCGCGAACACCGGGGAGCTGTTTTTT
>TRBJ2-1|TRBD2|TRBV4-1|.
CASSQDLAGGPREQFF
TGCGCCAGCAGCCAAGATTTGGCGGGAGGGCCTAGGGAGCAGTTCTTC